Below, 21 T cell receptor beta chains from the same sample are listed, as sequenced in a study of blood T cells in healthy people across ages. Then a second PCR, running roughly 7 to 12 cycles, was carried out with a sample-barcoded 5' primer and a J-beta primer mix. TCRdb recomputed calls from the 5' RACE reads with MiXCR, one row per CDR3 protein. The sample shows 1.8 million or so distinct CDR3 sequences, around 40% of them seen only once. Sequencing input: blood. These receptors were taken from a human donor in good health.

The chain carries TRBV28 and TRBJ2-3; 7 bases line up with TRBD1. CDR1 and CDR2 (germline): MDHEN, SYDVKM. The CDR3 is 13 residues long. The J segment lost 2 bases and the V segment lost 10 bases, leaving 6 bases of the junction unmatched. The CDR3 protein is CAINRGPTDTQYF. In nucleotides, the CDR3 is TGTGCCATCAACAGGGGACCCACAGATACGCAGTATTTT.

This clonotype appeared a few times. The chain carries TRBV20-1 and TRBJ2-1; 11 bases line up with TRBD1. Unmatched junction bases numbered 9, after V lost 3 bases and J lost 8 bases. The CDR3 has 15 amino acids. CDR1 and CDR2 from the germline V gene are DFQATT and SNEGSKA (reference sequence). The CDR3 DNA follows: TGCAGTGCTAGCCTAGGGACAGGGGGGCTCGATGAGCAGTTCTTC. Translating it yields CSASLGTGGLDEQFF.

CDR3 in amino acids: CAWSDIRTGFGNQPQHF. CDR3 coding DNA: TGTGCCTGGAGTGACATCCGGACAGGTTTTGGCAATCAGCCCCAGCATTTT. The V and J genes are TRBV30 and TRBJ1-5, with 7 positions matching TRBD1. This CDR3 is 17 amino acids long. The germline gives CDR1 GTSNPN, CDR2 SVGIG (reference sequence). The V segment lost 1 base and the J segment 2 bases; nucleotides outside the gene matches: 11.

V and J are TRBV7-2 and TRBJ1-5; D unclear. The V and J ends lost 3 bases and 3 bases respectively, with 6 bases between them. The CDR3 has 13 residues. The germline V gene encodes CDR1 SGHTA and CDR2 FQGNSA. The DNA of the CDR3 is TGTGCCAGCAGCTTCCGGGACAATCAGCCCCAGCATTTT. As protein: CASSFRDNQPQHF. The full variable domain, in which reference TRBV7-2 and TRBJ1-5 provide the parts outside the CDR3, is GAGVSQSPSNKVTEKGKDVELRCDPISGHTALYWYRQSLGQGLEFLIYFQGNSAPDKSGLPSDRFSAERTGGSVSTLTIQRTQQEDSAVYLCASSFRDNQPQHFGDGTRLSIL.

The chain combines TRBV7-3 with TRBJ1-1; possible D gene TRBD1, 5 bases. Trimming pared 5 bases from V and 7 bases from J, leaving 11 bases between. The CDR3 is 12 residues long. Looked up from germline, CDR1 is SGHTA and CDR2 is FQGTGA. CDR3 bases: TGTGCCAGCAGCAACCGGGACGGTGAAGCTTTCTTT. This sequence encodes CASSNRDGEAFF.

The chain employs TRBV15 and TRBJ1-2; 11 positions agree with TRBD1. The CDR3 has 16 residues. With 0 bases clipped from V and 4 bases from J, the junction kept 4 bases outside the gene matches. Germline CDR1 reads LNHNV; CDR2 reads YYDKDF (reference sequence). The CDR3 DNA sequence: TGTGCCACCAGCAGAGAAGGGACAGGGGGTAGCTATGGCTACACCTTC. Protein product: CATSREGTGGSYGYTF.

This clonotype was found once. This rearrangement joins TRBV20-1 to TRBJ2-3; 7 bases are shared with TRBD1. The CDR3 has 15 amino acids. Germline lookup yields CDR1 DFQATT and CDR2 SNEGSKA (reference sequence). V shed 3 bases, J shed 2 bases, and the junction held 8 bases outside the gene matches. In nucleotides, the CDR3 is TGCAGTGCTAGGACCCCGGGACAGAACACAGATACGCAGTATTTT. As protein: CSARTPGQNTDTQYF.

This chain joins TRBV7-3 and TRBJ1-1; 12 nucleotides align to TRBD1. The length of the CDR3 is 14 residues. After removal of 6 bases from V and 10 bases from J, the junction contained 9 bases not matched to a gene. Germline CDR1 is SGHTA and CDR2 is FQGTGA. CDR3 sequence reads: CASSPGQGAVGAFF. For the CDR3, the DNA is TGTGCCAGCAGTCCGGGACAGGGGGCGGTTGGAGCTTTCTTT.

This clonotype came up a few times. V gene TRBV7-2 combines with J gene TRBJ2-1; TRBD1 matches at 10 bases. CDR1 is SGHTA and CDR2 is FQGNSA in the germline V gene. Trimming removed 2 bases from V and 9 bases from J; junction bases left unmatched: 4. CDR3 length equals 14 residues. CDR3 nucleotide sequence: TGTGCCAGCAGCTTAATGACAGGGGGCGTTGAGCAGTTCTTC. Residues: CASSLMTGGVEQFF. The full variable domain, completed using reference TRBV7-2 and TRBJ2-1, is GAGVSQSPSNKVTEKGKDVELRCDPISGHTALYWYRQSLGQGLEFLIYFQGNSAPDKSGLPSDRFSAERTGGSVSTLTIQRTQQEDSAVYLCASSLMTGGVEQFFGPGTRLTVL.

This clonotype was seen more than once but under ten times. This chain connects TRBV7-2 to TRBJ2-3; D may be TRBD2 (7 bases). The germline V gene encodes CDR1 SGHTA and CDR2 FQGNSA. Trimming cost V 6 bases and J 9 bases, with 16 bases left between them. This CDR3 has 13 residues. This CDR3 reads CASSWGGGRTQYF. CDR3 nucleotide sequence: TGTGCCAGCAGTTGGGGAGGGGGGCGCACGCAGTATTTT.

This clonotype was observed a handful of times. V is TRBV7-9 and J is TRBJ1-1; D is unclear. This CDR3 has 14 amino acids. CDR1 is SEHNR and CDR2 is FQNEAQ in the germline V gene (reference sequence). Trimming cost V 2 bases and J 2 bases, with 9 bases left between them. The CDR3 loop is CASSLIQKNTEAFF. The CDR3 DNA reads TGTGCCAGCAGCTTAATCCAGAAAAACACTGAAGCTTTCTTT.

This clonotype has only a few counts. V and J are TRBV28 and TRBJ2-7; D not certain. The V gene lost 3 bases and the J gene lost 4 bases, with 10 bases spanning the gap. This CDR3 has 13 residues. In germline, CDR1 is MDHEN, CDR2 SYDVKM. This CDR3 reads CASSFNSQYEQYF. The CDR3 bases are TGTGCCAGCAGTTTCAACAGTCAGTACGAGCAGTACTTC.

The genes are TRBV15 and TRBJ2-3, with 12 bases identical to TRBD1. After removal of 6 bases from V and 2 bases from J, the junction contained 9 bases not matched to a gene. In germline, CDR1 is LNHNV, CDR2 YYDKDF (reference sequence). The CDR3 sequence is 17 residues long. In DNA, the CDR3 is TGTGCCACCAGTTATACGCGGGACAGGGGGCACACAGATACGCAGTATTTT. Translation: CATSYTRDRGHTDTQYF. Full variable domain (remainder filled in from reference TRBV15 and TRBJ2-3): DAMVIQNPRYQVTQFGKPVTLSCSQTLNHNVMYWYQQKSSQAPKLLFHYYDKDFNNEADTPDNFQSRRPNTSFCFLDIRSPGLGDTAMYLCATSYTRDRGHTDTQYFGPGTRLTVL.

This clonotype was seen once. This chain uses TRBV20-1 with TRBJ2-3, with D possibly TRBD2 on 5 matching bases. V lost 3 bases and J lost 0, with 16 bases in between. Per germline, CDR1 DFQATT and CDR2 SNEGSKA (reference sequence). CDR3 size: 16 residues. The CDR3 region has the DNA TGCAGTGCTAGTCCGAGGACTTGGTATAGCACAGATACGCAGTATTTT. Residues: CSASPRTWYSTDTQYF.

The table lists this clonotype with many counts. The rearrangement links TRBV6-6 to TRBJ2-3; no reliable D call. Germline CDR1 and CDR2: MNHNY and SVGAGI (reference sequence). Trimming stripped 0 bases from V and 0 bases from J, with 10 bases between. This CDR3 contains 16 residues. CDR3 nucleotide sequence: TGTGCCAGCAGTTACTCTGTGGGCGGCAGCACAGATACGCAGTATTTT. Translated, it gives CASSYSVGGSTDTQYF.

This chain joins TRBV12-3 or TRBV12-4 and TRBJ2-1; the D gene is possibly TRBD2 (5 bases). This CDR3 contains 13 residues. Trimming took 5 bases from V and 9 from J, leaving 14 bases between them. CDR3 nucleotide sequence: TGTGCCAGCAGTGATTCACTAGGTCTTGAGCAGTTCTTC. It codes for CASSDSLGLEQFF.

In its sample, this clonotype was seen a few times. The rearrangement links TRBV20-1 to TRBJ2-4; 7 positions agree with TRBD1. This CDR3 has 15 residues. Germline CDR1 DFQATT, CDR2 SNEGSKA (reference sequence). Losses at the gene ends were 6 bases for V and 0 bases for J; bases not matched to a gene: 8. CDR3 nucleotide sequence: TGCAGTGCGATTGACAGGGTCTTAGCCAAAAACATTCAGTACTTC. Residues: CSAIDRVLAKNIQYF.

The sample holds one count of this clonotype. In DNA, the CDR3 is TGTGCCAGTAGTCCCGGACAGGGTTGGGACGATGAGCAGTTCTTC. Translating gives CASSPGQGWDDEQFF. V usage is TRBV19 and J usage is TRBJ2-1; TRBD1 matches 8 bases. Germline lookup yields CDR1 LNHDA and CDR2 SQIVND (reference sequence). The CDR3 runs to 15 residues. Trimming removed 5 bases from V and 8 bases from J; junction bases left unmatched: 11. Supplemented by reference TRBV19 and TRBJ2-1, the full variable domain reads DGGITQSPKYLFRKEGQNVTLSCEQNLNHDAMYWYRQDPGQGLRLIYYSQIVNDFQKGDIAEGYSVSREKKESFPLTVTSAQKNPTAFYLCASSPGQGWDDEQFFGPGTRLTVL.

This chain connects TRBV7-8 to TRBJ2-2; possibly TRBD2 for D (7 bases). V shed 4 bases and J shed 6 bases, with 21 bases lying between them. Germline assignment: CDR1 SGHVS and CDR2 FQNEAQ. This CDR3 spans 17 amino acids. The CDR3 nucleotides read TGTGCCAGCAGCTCCTCCCTCGTAGGGGGAGGGCCCGGGGAGCTGTTTTTT. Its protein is CASSSSLVGGGPGELFF.

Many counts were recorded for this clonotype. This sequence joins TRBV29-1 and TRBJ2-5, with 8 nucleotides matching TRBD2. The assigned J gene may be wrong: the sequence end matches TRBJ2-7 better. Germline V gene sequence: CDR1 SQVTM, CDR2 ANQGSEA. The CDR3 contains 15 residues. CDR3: CSVDGRGGASDEQYF. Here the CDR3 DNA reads TGCAGCGTTGACGGTCGGGGGGGCGCTTCTGACGAGCAGTACTTC.

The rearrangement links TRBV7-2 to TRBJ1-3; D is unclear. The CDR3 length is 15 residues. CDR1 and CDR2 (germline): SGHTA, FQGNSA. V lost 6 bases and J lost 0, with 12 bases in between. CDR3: CASSPQLNSGNTIYF. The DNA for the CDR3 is TGTGCCAGCAGTCCTCAGCTCAACTCTGGAAACACCATATATTTT.